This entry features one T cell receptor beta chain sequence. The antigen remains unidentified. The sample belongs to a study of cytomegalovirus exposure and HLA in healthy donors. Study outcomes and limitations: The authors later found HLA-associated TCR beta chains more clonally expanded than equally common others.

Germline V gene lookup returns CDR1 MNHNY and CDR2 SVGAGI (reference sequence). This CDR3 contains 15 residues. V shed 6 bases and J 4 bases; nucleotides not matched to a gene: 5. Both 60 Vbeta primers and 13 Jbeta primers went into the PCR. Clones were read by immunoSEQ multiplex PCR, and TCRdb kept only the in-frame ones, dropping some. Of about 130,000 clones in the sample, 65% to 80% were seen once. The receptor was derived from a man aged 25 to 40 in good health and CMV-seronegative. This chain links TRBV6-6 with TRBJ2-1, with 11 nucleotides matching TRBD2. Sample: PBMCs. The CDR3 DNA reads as TGTGCCAGCAGCCAGACTAGCGGGGTGTACAATGAGCAGTTCTTC. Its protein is CASSQTSGVYNEQFF.